Sequencing of this TCR beta chain was carried out in a study of T-cell memory formation after mild COVID-19. In this sample, this clonotype turned up a few times. V lost 2 bases and J 7 bases, leaving 12 bases between the germline ends. The CDR3 has 14 residues. Germline V CDR1 and CDR2: MNHEY, SVGEGT. TCRdb reanalysed the 5' RACE reads using MiXCR and keeps one entry per CDR3 protein. The table records roughly 580,000 distinct CDR3 sequences, roughly 18% of them present only once. The material sequenced was PBMCs or a T cell subset sorted from them (not recorded which). This TCR came from an adult woman who had mild COVID-19 (a few samples of this study predate the infection). Cell type and time point are not known. This chain uses TRBV6-2 or TRBV6-3 with TRBJ1-5, with D perhaps matching TRBD1 (5 bases). This chain's CDR3 is CASSYTEWGQPQHF. The CDR3 DNA follows: TGTGCCAGCAGTTACACGGAGTGGGGCCAGCCCCAGCATTTT.